This T cell receptor beta chain is drawn from a study of blood T cell repertoires in COVID-19. Study context: Samples of COVID-19 (acute and convalescent) were obtained from the United States, Italy and Spain. T cells, B-cell-depleted T cells, or PBMCs supplied cDNA or gDNA.

V shed 4 bases and J 3 bases; nucleotides not matched to a gene: 12. This CDR3 spans 16 amino acids. Germline V lookup: CDR1 SGHRS, CDR2 YFSETQ. In the study's own analysis: Counts of nucleated cells, estimated from reference gene primer amplification, were obtained. Data came from immunoSEQ multiplex PCR; TCRdb stores just in-frame clones and leaves some out. V and J calls plus clone size are reproduced from that table; the DNA served to infer D and trimming. Altogether a few hundred thousand clones are present, approximately 92% being singletons, with the ten largest covering under 7%. Seattle patients were enrolled while actively infected and followed longitudinally.

Input material: peripheral blood. V is TRBV5-1 and J is TRBJ2-7, with TRBD2 identical over 8 bases. The clonotype comes from a woman in her thirties with COVID-19, enrolled during active disease. The CDR3 protein is CASSQGTLAGYYEQYF. CDR3 DNA: TGCGCCAGCAGCCAAGGGACGCTAGCGGGCTACTACGAGCAGTACTTC. The whole variable domain, filled in from reference TRBV5-1 and TRBJ2-7, reads KAGVTQTPRYLIKTRGQQVTLSCSPISGHRSVSWYQQTPGQGLQFLFEYFSETQRNKGNFPGRFSGRQFSNSRSEMNVSTLELGDSALYLCASSQGTLAGYYEQYFGPGTRLTVT.